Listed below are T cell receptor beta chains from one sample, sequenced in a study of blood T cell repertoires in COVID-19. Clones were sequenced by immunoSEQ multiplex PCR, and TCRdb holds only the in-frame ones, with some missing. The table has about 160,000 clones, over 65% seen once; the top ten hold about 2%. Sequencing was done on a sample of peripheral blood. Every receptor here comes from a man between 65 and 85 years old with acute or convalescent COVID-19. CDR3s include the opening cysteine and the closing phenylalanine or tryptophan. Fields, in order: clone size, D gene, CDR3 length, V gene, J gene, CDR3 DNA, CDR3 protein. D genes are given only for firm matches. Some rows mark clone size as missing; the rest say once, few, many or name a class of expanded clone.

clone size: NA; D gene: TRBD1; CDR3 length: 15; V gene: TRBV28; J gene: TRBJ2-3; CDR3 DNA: TGTGCCAGCAGTTTACCGGACAGGGACACAGATACGCAGTATTTT; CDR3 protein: CASSLPDRDTDTQYF
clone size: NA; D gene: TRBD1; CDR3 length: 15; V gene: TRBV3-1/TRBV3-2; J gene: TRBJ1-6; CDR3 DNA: TGTGCCAGCAGCCAAGAAGGGACAGGCAATTCACCCCTCCACTTT; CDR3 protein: CASSQEGTGNSPLHF
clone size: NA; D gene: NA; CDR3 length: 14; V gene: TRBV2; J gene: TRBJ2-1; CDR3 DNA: TGTGCCAGCAGTGAGGGGCTCGGAATGGGTGAGCAGTTCTTC; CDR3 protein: CASSEGLGMGEQFF
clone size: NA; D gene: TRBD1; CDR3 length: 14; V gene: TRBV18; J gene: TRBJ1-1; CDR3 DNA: TGTGCCAGCTCACCGGGACAGAGGATCTTTGAAGCTTTCTTT; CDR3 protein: CASSPGQRIFEAFF
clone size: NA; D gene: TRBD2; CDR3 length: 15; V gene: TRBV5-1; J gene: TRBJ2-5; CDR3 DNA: TGCGCCAGCAGCTACGGGGGGGTCTACCAAGAGACCCAGTACTTC; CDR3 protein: CASSYGGVYQETQYF
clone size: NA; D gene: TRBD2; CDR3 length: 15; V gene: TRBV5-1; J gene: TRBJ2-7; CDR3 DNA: TGCGCCAGCAGCTTGCTAGCGGGGCCCGAATACGAGCAGTACTTC; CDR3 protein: CASSLLAGPEYEQYF
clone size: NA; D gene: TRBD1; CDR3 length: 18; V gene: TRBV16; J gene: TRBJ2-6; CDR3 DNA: TGTGCCAGCAGCCATCTCGACAGGGGGCAGGCTGGGGCCAACGTCCTGACTTTC; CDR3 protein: CASSHLDRGQAGANVLTF
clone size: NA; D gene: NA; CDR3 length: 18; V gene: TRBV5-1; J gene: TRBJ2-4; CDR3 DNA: TGCGCCAGCAGCTTGGAAAGCCAGGGAAGTACTGCCAAAAACATTCAGTACTTC; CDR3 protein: CASSLESQGSTAKNIQYF
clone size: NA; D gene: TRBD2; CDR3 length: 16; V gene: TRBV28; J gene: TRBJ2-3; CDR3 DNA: TGTGCCAGCAGTATAGGGACTACTATATTCCCAGATACGCAGTATTTT; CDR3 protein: CASSIGTTIFPDTQYF
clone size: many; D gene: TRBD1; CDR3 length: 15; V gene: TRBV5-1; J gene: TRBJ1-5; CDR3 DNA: TGCGCCAGCAGCGCGTCTGGACAGGATGCTCAGCCCCAGCATTTT; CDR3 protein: CASSASGQDAQPQHF
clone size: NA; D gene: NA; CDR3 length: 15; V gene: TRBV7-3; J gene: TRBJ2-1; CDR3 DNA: TGTGCCAGCAGCCTGATCAGGGGGGTCTACAATGAGCAGTTCTTC; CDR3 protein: CASSLIRGVYNEQFF
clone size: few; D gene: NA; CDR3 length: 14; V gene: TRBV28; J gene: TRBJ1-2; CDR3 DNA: TGTGCCACGTCGACTCAGGGAAGGGGGAATGGCTACACCTTC; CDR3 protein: CATSTQGRGNGYTF
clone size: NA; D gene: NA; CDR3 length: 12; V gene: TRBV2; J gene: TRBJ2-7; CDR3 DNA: TGTGCCAGCAGTGGAACTATCTACGAGCAGTACTTC; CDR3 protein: CASSGTIYEQYF
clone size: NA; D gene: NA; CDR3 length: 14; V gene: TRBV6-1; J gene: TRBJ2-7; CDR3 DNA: TGTGCCAGCAGTGACGACAGGCTCTCCTACGAGCAGTACTTC; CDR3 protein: CASSDDRLSYEQYF
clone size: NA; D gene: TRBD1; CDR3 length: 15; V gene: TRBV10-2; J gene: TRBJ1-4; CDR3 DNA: TGCGCCAGCAGTGATTCCGGGACAGGTGTGGAAAAACTGTTTTTT; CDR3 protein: CASSDSGTGVEKLFF
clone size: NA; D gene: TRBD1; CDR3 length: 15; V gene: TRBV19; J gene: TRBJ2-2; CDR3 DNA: TGTGCCAGTAGACCACAGGGGGCCGCTGTCGGGGAGCTGTTTTTT; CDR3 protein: CASRPQGAAVGELFF